Sequencing of this T cell receptor beta chain was carried out in a study of shared clonotypes between healthy human individuals. Assay used: immunoSEQ multiplex PCR; TCRdb lists only in-frame clones, some missing. This table has about 2.1 million clones, just over 90% appearing once. CD45RO-negative, CCR7-selected cells formed the naive CD8 fraction, which excluded terminally differentiated effector memory CD45RA+ cells. The TCR originated in a man younger than 35 in good health. Some clones in this sample may be carry-over from other donors' samples. Sequenced: naive CD8+ T cells from PBMCs.

The CDR3 reads CASSDRTGKHQPQHF. The DNA for the CDR3 is TGTGCCAGCAGTGACCGGACAGGGAAACATCAGCCCCAGCATTTT. This chain joins TRBV6-1 and TRBJ1-5, with 8 bases lining up with TRBD1. The trim removed 3 bases at V and 5 bases at J, leaving 6 bases unmatched. Germline CDR1 and CDR2: MNHNS and SASEGT. This CDR3 has 15 amino acids.